This is a list of T cell receptor beta chains from one sample in a study of blood T cell repertoires in COVID-19. Some clones are missing from TCRdb's copy, which holds only in-frame ones; the method was immunoSEQ multiplex PCR. Counted here are about 520,000 clones, 80% to 90% occurring once; the ten biggest clones make up roughly 3.1%. Material for sequencing was peripheral blood. The receptors were sampled from a human donor in a cohort sampled during active COVID-19. Both conserved end residues are part of each CDR3. D genes are given only for firm matches. Size values are once, few and many counts, or a class for expanded clones, and some rows have none.

cdr3_aa	cdr3_nt	v_call	clone_size	d_call	j_call	cdr3_length
CATLGTAYGYTF	TGTGCCACTCTTGGGACAGCCTATGGCTACACCTTC	TRBV6-5	-	TRBD1	TRBJ1-2	12
CASSLSGGLYEQYF	TGTGCCAGCAGCTTAAGCGGAGGCCTCTACGAGCAGTACTTC	TRBV3-1/TRBV3-2	few	-	TRBJ2-7	14
CASSSGRQINEQFF	TGTGCCAGCAGCAGCGGGAGGCAAATCAATGAGCAGTTCTTC	TRBV7-2	once	TRBD2	TRBJ2-1	14
CAISERSGNSYEQYF	TGTGCCATCAGTGAGCGTAGCGGAAACTCCTACGAGCAGTACTTC	TRBV10-3	once	-	TRBJ2-7	15
CASSLQRQGFNTEAFF	TGTGCCAGCAGTTTACAACGACAGGGGTTTAACACTGAAGCTTTCTTT	TRBV6-2/TRBV6-3	-	TRBD1	TRBJ1-1	16
CASSYYRQSSYNSPLHF	TGTGCCAGCAGCTACTACAGGCAGAGCTCCTATAATTCACCCCTCCACTTT	TRBV3-1/TRBV3-2	-	-	TRBJ1-6	17
CASSQRVTGGTDYLREQYF	TGTGCCAGCAGCCAAAGAGTTACCGGCGGGACAGACTACCTCCGCGAGCAGTACTTC	TRBV3-1/TRBV3-2	-	-	TRBJ2-7	19
CASSSVYGDGYTF	TGTGCCAGCAGTTCAGTATACGGAGATGGCTACACCTTC	TRBV28	-	-	TRBJ1-2	13
CASSPALNTEAFF	TGTGCCAGCTCACCGGCTTTGAACACTGAAGCTTTCTTT	TRBV18	once	-	TRBJ1-1	13
CATRTREAKNIQYF	TGTGCCACCAGGACCAGGGAAGCCAAAAACATTCAGTACTTC	TRBV24-1	-	-	TRBJ2-4	14
CASSDTGYQETQYF	TGTGCCAGCAGCGATACAGGGTATCAAGAGACCCAGTACTTC	TRBV6-5	few	-	TRBJ2-5	14
CASSGVNRRGEKLFF	TGTGCCAGCAGCGGGGTCAACAGGAGGGGTGAAAAACTGTTTTTT	TRBV27	-	-	TRBJ1-4	15
CASRDSGGKNIQYF	TGTGCCAGCCGGGACAGCGGAGGCAAAAACATTCAGTACTTC	TRBV6-6	-	TRBD1	TRBJ2-4	14
CASKGGNPDTQYF	TGTGCCAGCAAGGGCGGGAACCCAGATACGCAGTATTTT	TRBV19	-	-	TRBJ2-3	13
CASSTLDRDGTGELFF	TGTGCCAGTAGTACCCTAGACAGGGACGGAACCGGGGAGCTGTTTTTT	TRBV19	-	TRBD1	TRBJ2-2	16
CASSWGQPRGGYTF	TGTGCCAGCAGCTGGGGACAGCCGAGAGGAGGCTACACCTTC	TRBV7-2	-	TRBD1	TRBJ1-2	14
CASSAGVEVRSEKLFF	TGTGCCAGCAGCGCAGGGGTTGAGGTACGGAGTGAAAAACTGTTTTTT	TRBV9	-	-	TRBJ1-4	16
CAWSVLNSNQPQHF	TGTGCCTGGAGTGTACTGAACAGCAATCAGCCCCAGCATTTT	TRBV30	once	-	TRBJ1-5	14
CASSRERAGQGNEQYF	TGTGCCAGCAGCCGCGAGAGAGCGGGACAGGGTAACGAGCAGTACTTC	TRBV4-2	-	TRBD1	TRBJ2-7	16
CATSLQGKAFF	TGTGCCACCAGCTTACAGGGTAAAGCTTTCTTT	TRBV24-1	few	-	TRBJ1-1	11
CASSLTGLAEAFF	TGTGCCAGCAGCTTAACAGGGCTCGCGGAAGCTTTCTTT	TRBV7-9	-	-	TRBJ1-1	13
CASSQETGGRLEAFF	TGCGCCAGCAGCCAAGAGACGGGGGGGCGACTTGAAGCTTTCTTT	TRBV4-1	-	-	TRBJ1-1	15
CASSSGWGEQYF	TGTGCCAGCAGCTCGGGGTGGGGCGAGCAGTACTTC	TRBV28	-	-	TRBJ2-7	12
CASSIPSYEQYF	TGTGCCAGTAGTATTCCCAGTTACGAGCAGTACTTC	TRBV19	-	-	TRBJ2-7	12
CASSSESRYNEQFF	TGTGCCAGCAGCTCCGAGTCGCGATACAATGAGCAGTTCTTC	TRBV5-5	-	-	TRBJ2-1	14
CASSLGLAGPYEQYF	TGTGCCAGCAGCTTGGGACTAGCGGGACCCTACGAGCAGTACTTC	TRBV7-2	-	TRBD2	TRBJ2-7	15
CASFRDTLGDTQYF	TGTGCCTCATTCAGGGACACCTTGGGAGATACGCAGTATTTT	TRBV30	-	-	TRBJ2-3	14
CASSYSIQGPEAFF	TGTGCCAGCAGTTACTCGATTCAGGGTCCTGAAGCTTTCTTT	TRBV6-2/TRBV6-3	-	-	TRBJ1-1	14
CASGGARPSYNEQFF	TGTGCCAGCGGAGGAGCCCGGCCCTCCTACAATGAGCAGTTCTTC	TRBV28	-	-	TRBJ2-1	15
CASSLASGNSYEQYF	TGTGCCAGCAGCTTAGCTAGCGGGAACTCCTACGAGCAGTACTTC	TRBV11-2	many	TRBD2	TRBJ2-7	15
CASSLGRVDYGELFF	TGTGCCAGCAGCCTGGGCCGAGTGGACTACGGGGAGCTGTTTTTT	TRBV7-2	once	-	TRBJ2-2	15
CASRWSPANTGELFF	TGTGCCAGCAGATGGAGTCCAGCGAACACCGGGGAGCTGTTTTTT	TRBV6-5	-	-	TRBJ2-2	15
CSVEVGTGLYEQYF	TGCAGCGTTGAGGTCGGGACAGGGCTCTACGAGCAGTACTTC	TRBV29-1	-	TRBD1	TRBJ2-7	14
CASSKALAGVETQYF	TGTGCCAGCAGCAAGGCGCTAGCGGGAGTAGAGACCCAGTACTTC	TRBV7-9	-	TRBD2	TRBJ2-5	15
CATSDPAVARNEQFF	TGTGCCACCAGTGACCCCGCGGTAGCGAGGAATGAGCAGTTCTTC	TRBV24-1	-	-	TRBJ2-1	15
CASIGIEAGAYNEQFF	TGTGCCAGCATAGGAATCGAAGCGGGAGCGTACAATGAGCAGTTCTTC	TRBV2	many	TRBD2	TRBJ2-1	16
CASSQDYGGYTF	TGTGCCAGCAGCCAAGATTACGGTGGCTACACCTTC	TRBV3-1/TRBV3-2	-	-	TRBJ1-2	12
CASSPGLTGELFF	TGTGCCAGCTCGCCAGGCCTCACCGGGGAGCTGTTTTTT	TRBV18	few	-	TRBJ2-2	13
CASSPITTWARPSYEQYF	TGTGCCAGCAGCCCCATAACGACCTGGGCCCGACCATCCTACGAGCAGTACTTC	TRBV7-8	-	-	TRBJ2-7	18
CASSAVRGAYNEQFF	TGTGCCAGCAGTGCCGTGCGGGGGGCCTACAATGAGCAGTTCTTC	TRBV2	-	TRBD2	TRBJ2-1	15
CASSAQGAGANVLTF	TGTGCCAGCAGCGCGCAGGGTGCTGGGGCCAACGTCCTGACTTTC	TRBV7-3	-	-	TRBJ2-6	15
CASSPLTGDTEAFF	TGTGCCAGCTCACCCTTAACAGGGGACACTGAAGCTTTCTTT	TRBV18	-	TRBD1	TRBJ1-1	14
CASSTGQGNQPQHF	TGTGCCAGTAGTACGGGACAGGGCAATCAGCCCCAGCATTTT	TRBV19	-	TRBD1	TRBJ1-5	14
CASSQNAGPKGSKGFF	TGTGCCAGCAGCCAAAACGCGGGTCCGAAAGGGAGTAAAGGGTTCTTC	TRBV7-2	-	-	TRBJ2-1	16
CASSLDRADGELFF	TGTGCCAGCAGCTTAGACAGGGCGGACGGGGAGCTGTTTTTT	TRBV7-2	few	-	TRBJ2-2	14
CASSYPAWGAGNTIYF	TGTGCCAGCAGCTATCCCGCGTGGGGGGCTGGAAACACCATATATTTT	TRBV7-8	-	-	TRBJ1-3	16
CASSRGGGNEQFF	TGCGCCAGCAGCCGGGGAGGGGGCAATGAGCAGTTCTTC	TRBV5-1	-	-	TRBJ2-1	13
CASSKTPRTGELFF	TGTGCCAGCAGCAAAACCCCCCGGACCGGGGAGCTGTTTTTT	TRBV21-1	-	-	TRBJ2-2	14
CASTSRQYNEQFF	TGTGCCAGTACCTCGCGGCAGTACAATGAGCAGTTCTTC	TRBV19	-	-	TRBJ2-1	13
CASSSDRYYYGYTF	TGTGCCAGCAGCTCGGACAGGTATTACTATGGCTACACCTTC	TRBV5-6	-	TRBD1	TRBJ1-2	14
CASAELAGEDTQYF	TGTGCCTCAGCGGAACTAGCGGGAGAAGATACGCAGTATTTT	TRBV2	many	TRBD2	TRBJ2-3	14
CASRPQGAGTEAFF	TGCGCCAGCAGACCTCAGGGGGCCGGGACTGAAGCTTTCTTT	TRBV10-1	-	TRBD1	TRBJ1-1	14
CASSTHGQGNTEAFF	TGTGCCAGCAGTACCCACGGACAGGGAAACACTGAAGCTTTCTTT	TRBV28	-	TRBD1	TRBJ1-1	15
CASSLGGSSYNEQFF	TGCGCCAGCAGCTTGGGTGGGAGCTCCTACAATGAGCAGTTCTTC	TRBV5-1	-	-	TRBJ2-1	15